The T cell receptor beta chain under discussion was sequenced for a study of shared clonotypes between healthy human individuals. The study separated CD4+ cells into CD45RA+ naive and CD45RA-negative memory subsets. Sequencing was performed with immunoSEQ multiplex PCR; in TCRdb, only in-frame clones are kept and a portion is missing. The sample lists roughly 2.6 million clones, 90% to 95% occurring once. The CDR3 spans 15 residues. The rearrangement links TRBV1 to TRBJ1-5; TRBD1 is the table's D call and was not checked against the DNA. TRBV1 is reported as a pseudogene. Specimen: naive CD4+ T cells sorted from blood. Sample subset: CD45RA+ positively selected. The clonotype originates from a man aged 18 to 29 in good health. CDR3 nucleotide sequence: TGCACCAGCAGCCAGTCCCCCAGGGTCAATCAGCCCCAGCATTTT. The encoded protein is CTSSQSPRVNQPQHF.